This is a list of T cell receptor beta chains from one sample in a study of Ad26.COV2.S vaccination and SARS-CoV-2 variants. Sequenced by immunoSEQ multiplex PCR; TCRdb stores in-frame clones only, minus some. The sample shows 300,000 to 350,000 clones, roughly 89% of them seen only once. Here the sequenced sample was peripheral blood, taken in a trial of Ad26.COV2.S vaccine versus placebo. The receptors here all came from a person between 18 and 59 years old who received the Ad26.COV2.S COVID-19 vaccine or a placebo. The CDR3 runs from the conserved cysteine through the conserved F or W. The order of the fields is V gene, D gene, clone size, J gene, CDR3 DNA, CDR3 protein. A D gene is named only where the DNA matches it firmly. Size values are once, few and many counts, or a class for expanded clones, and some rows have none.

>TRBV11-2|.|once|TRBJ1-4
TGTGCCAGCAGCGTCGGGTTGGAAGGGAAACTGTTTTTT
CASSVGLEGKLFF
>TRBV5-6|.|.|TRBJ1-1
TGTGCCAGCAGCTTGTGGGGGACAACAGAAGCTTTCTTT
CASSLWGTTEAFF
>TRBV2|.|.|TRBJ1-1
TGTGCCAGCAGTGAAACGGTGAACACTGAAGCTTTCTTT
CASSETVNTEAFF
>TRBV7-9|TRBD2|.|TRBJ2-7
TGTGCCAGCAGCGACCGGACTAGCGGGATCTACGAGCAGTACTTC
CASSDRTSGIYEQYF
>TRBV5-5|.|.|TRBJ1-4
TGTGCCAGCAGCTTGGGTGTACAGACAACTAATGAAAAACTGTTTTTT
CASSLGVQTTNEKLFF
>TRBV9|.|.|TRBJ2-1
TGTGCCAGCAGCGTAGTTTTAAGGGGTTCCTACAATGAGCAGTTCTTC
CASSVVLRGSYNEQFF
>TRBV3-1/TRBV3-2|.|.|TRBJ1-6
TGTGCCAGCGGGCACTTGAGCTCCTATAATTCACCCCTCCACTTT
CASGHLSSYNSPLHF
>TRBV12-3/TRBV12-4|.|.|TRBJ2-5
TGTGCCAGCGGCGGGGACACGGAGACCCAGTACTTC
CASGGDTETQYF
>TRBV2|.|.|TRBJ2-2
TGTGCCAGCAGGGGTGAGAACACCGGGGAGCTGTTTTTT
CASRGENTGELFF
>TRBV19|.|.|TRBJ2-1
TGTGCCAGTAGTATAATGGTTGGAGACAATGAGCAGTTCTTC
CASSIMVGDNEQFF
>TRBV6-2/TRBV6-3|.|.|TRBJ2-3
TGTGCCAGCAGTTACACCCGACACCGGCCCTCTAACACAGATACGCAGTATTTT
CASSYTRHRPSNTDTQYF
>TRBV6-5|TRBD1|.|TRBJ1-6
TGTGCCAGCAGAGTGGACAGGGATAGGTCACCCCTCCACTTT
CASRVDRDRSPLHF
>TRBV5-4|TRBD2|once|TRBJ2-2
TGTGCCAGCAGCAAAGGACTAGCGGAGAACACCGGGGAGCTGTTTTTT
CASSKGLAENTGELFF
>TRBV6-5|.|.|TRBJ2-7
TGTGCCAGCTCCCGTGGACACTCCTACGAGCAGTACTTC
CASSRGHSYEQYF
>TRBV3-1/TRBV3-2|.|.|TRBJ2-7
TGTGCCAGCAGCCAAGAGGGGGCCAGCTACGAGCAGTACTTC
CASSQEGASYEQYF
>TRBV19|.|.|TRBJ1-2
TGTGCCAGTAGTATAGAATCTGGCAGGGTCGGTGGCTACACCTTC
CASSIESGRVGGYTF
>TRBV7-6|.|few|TRBJ2-2
TGTGCCAGCAGCTCAAGCATGGGAGGCGGGGAGCTGTTTTTT
CASSSSMGGGELFF
>TRBV4-1|TRBD1|.|TRBJ2-1
TGCGCCAGCAGCCAAGTCGGGACAGGGGCCGATAATGAGCAGTTCTTC
CASSQVGTGADNEQFF
>TRBV20-1|TRBD2|.|TRBJ2-1
TGCAGTGCTAGTGGACTAGTCATTGCTGAGCAGTTCTTC
CSASGLVIAEQFF
>TRBV7-2|TRBD1|.|TRBJ2-7
TGTGCCAGCAGCTCTGGACAGGGAGTCCACGAGCAGTACTTC
CASSSGQGVHEQYF
>TRBV29-1|.|.|TRBJ1-3
TGCAGTGGAAACACCATATATTTT
CSGNTIYF
>TRBV28|.|.|TRBJ2-7
TGTGCCAGCAGTTCCCAGCGGGACAAGTACTACGAGCAGTACTTC
CASSSQRDKYYEQYF
>TRBV2|TRBD1|.|TRBJ2-3
TGTGCCAGCAGCCGACAGGGGGGAACAGATACGCAGTATTTT
CASSRQGGTDTQYF
>TRBV12-3/TRBV12-4|.|.|TRBJ1-1
TGTGCCAGCACGACAGGTTTCTCTGAAGCTTTCTTT
CASTTGFSEAFF
>TRBV7-9|.|.|TRBJ2-4
TGTGCCAGCAGCATCAGGGGCTCCCTCCAAAACATTCAGTACTTC
CASSIRGSLQNIQYF